A single sample is the source of the 32 T cell receptor beta chains below, sequenced in a study of identical twins. TCRdb reprocessed the 5' RACE reads via MiXCR and lists one record per CDR3 protein. This sample yields 240,000 or so distinct CDR3 sequences, of which 10% are seen a single time; 9% to 10% belongs to the top ten. Sample: memory T cells sorted from blood. Source of these receptors: a man aged 50 to 60 in good health.

This clonotype has ten or more counts. The CDR3 loop reads CASSQRTGAGIQYF. Written as DNA, the CDR3 is TGTGCCAGCAGCCAACGTACAGGGGCTGGCATTCAGTACTTC. The chain is built from TRBV3-1 and TRBJ2-4; TRBD1 matches at 7 bases. The CDR3 loop spans 14 amino acids. V was clipped by 2 bases and J by 9 bases; unmatched bases: 7. The germline V gene has CDR1 LGHDT and CDR2 YNNKEL (reference sequence). The full variable domain, in which reference TRBV3-1 and TRBJ2-4 provide the parts outside the CDR3, is DTAVSQTPKYLVTQMGNDKSIKCEQNLGHDTMYWYKQDSKKFLKIMFSYNNKELIINETVPNRFSPKSPDKAHLNLHINSLELGDSAVYFCASSQRTGAGIQYFGAGTRLSVL.

This clonotype was detected ten times or more. This rearrangement joins TRBV27 to TRBJ2-1, with TRBD1 identical over 7 bases. Germline loops: CDR1 MNHEY, CDR2 SMNVEV (reference sequence). Unmatched junction bases numbered 12, after V lost 6 bases and J lost 4 bases. The CDR3 is made up of 16 amino acids. The CDR3 DNA reads as TGTGCCAGCAGACCCGTGAGGGCAGGGGGTTACAATGAGCAGTTCTTC. It codes for CASRPVRAGGYNEQFF.

The chain employs TRBV11-2 and TRBJ2-2; D is perhaps TRBD1 (6 bases). Germline values: CDR1 SGHAT, CDR2 FQNNGV. Trimming took 1 base from V and 12 from J, leaving 18 bases between them. CDR3 length: 15 amino acids. The CDR3: CASSLGWGQLVKLFF. As DNA, the CDR3 is TGTGCCAGCAGCTTAGGATGGGGGCAGCTCGTTAAGCTGTTTTTT.

The chain joins TRBV7-2 to TRBJ2-3; 11 bases fit TRBD2. Trimming at V came to 2 bases and at J to 6 bases, leaving 10 bases not matched to a gene. The germline V gene encodes CDR1 SGHTA and CDR2 FQGNSA. The CDR3 has 17 residues. The CDR3 sequence is CASSLYLAGGPADTQYF. The CDR3 nucleotides are TGTGCCAGCAGCTTATACTTAGCGGGAGGGCCTGCGGATACGCAGTATTTT.

This clonotype was detected many times. This chain joins TRBV6-5 and TRBJ2-5; D gene uncertain. Germline-derived CDR1 and CDR2 are MNHEY and SVGAGI. The V end lost 0 bases, the J end lost 5 bases, and 19 bases lay between the germline ends. The CDR3 runs to 17 residues. CDR3 bases: TGTGCCAGCAGTTACTCGATAGGCTTCTTATTCGTGGAGACCCAGTACTTC. It is translated as CASSYSIGFLFVETQYF.

This clonotype was observed a few times. This chain connects TRBV27 to TRBJ2-7; D is ambiguous. With 2 bases removed from V and 4 bases from J, the gap between germline ends came to 12 bases. CDR1 is MNHEY, CDR2 SMNVEV, per germline (reference sequence). This CDR3 comprises 14 residues. This CDR3 is CASSLTDGTYEQYF. Written as DNA, the CDR3 is TGTGCCAGCAGTTTAACTGACGGTACATACGAGCAGTACTTC.

This clonotype is classed as medium-sized (0.01 to 0.1%). The rearrangement joins TRBV4-2 to TRBJ2-5; 11 positions agree with TRBD1. From germline, CDR1 is LGHNA and CDR2 YNFKEQ. V lost 4 bases to trimming and J lost 2 bases; unmatched junction nucleotides: 6. This CDR3 is built from 16 residues. The CDR3 is CASSLGTGGPQETQYF. In DNA, the CDR3 is TGTGCCAGCAGCCTCGGGACAGGGGGACCACAAGAGACCCAGTACTTC.

The table lists this clonotype with a few counts. J is TRBJ1-4 and V is TRBV11-1, with D uncertain. This CDR3 region has 12 residues. Trimming cost V 4 bases and J 7 bases, with 7 bases left between them. CDR1 and CDR2 (germline): SGHAT, FQDESV (reference sequence). The CDR3 sequence: CASSSSTEKLFF. DNA for the CDR3: TGTGCCAGCAGCTCTTCGACTGAAAAACTGTTTTTT.

This clonotype showed up just a few times. The rearrangement uses TRBV5-1 and TRBJ1-4; TRBD1 aligns across 7 bases. Germline V gene sequence: CDR1 SGHRS, CDR2 YFSETQ. Trimming took 0 bases from V and 0 from J; bases not matched to a gene: 2. The CDR3 contains 16 residues. The CDR3 spells CASSLEGGATNEKLFF. In DNA, the CDR3 is TGCGCCAGCAGCTTGGAAGGGGGCGCAACTAATGAAAAACTGTTTTTT.

The rearrangement joins TRBV12-3 or TRBV12-4 to TRBJ2-2; D gene ambiguous. The V end was cut by 6 bases, the J end by 4 bases, with 15 bases between. The CDR3 is made up of 15 amino acids. The CDR3 nucleotides are TGTGCCAGCAGCCCGAGGACGGATCTCACCGGGGAGCTGTTTTTT. Protein product: CASSPRTDLTGELFF.

This clonotype came up a few times. This chain uses TRBV5-1 with TRBJ2-3, with a possible D match to TRBD2 (6 bases). The CDR3 covers 16 residues. V lost 0 bases and J lost 2, with 13 bases in between. CDR1 is SGHRS and CDR2 is YFSETQ in the germline V gene. The CDR3 region has the DNA TGCGCCAGCAGCTTGGATGGGAGGAGCTCCACAGATACGCAGTATTTT. This encodes CASSLDGRSSTDTQYF.

The V call is TRBV4-2, the J call TRBJ1-2; no firm D call. The CDR3 is 16 amino acids. Trimming removed 0 bases at V and 4 bases at J, with 15 bases between. Germline V lookup: CDR1 LGHNA, CDR2 YNFKEQ. This chain's CDR3 is CASSQDEGRGFYGYTF. The CDR3 DNA reads TGTGCCAGCAGCCAAGATGAAGGCAGAGGATTCTATGGCTACACCTTC.

The chain recombines TRBV4-1 with TRBJ2-3, with 10 bases that match TRBD2. V shed 0 bases, J shed 0 bases, and the junction held 9 bases outside the gene matches. Germline assignment: CDR1 MGHRA and CDR2 YSYEKL. This CDR3 region has 19 residues. The DNA of the CDR3 is TGCGCCAGCAGCCAAGATTACAGCGGGGGGGCCCCCAGCACAGATACGCAGTATTTT. Protein product: CASSQDYSGGAPSTDTQYF.

This clonotype showed up just a few times. The chain recombines TRBV27 with TRBJ2-7; D might be TRBD2 (5 bases). V was cut by 10 bases and J by 0 bases, with 19 bases left in between. In germline, CDR1 is MNHEY, CDR2 SMNVEV (reference sequence). This CDR3 is built from 15 residues. CDR3 residues: CATKVFAGGSYEQYF. CDR3 DNA sequence: TGTGCCACCAAAGTCTTTGCAGGAGGCTCCTACGAGCAGTACTTC.

The sample holds many counts of this clonotype. The chain carries TRBV4-1 and TRBJ1-6; D is unresolved. Trimming took off 1 base at V and 13 bases at J, with 8 bases between the two ends. The length of the CDR3 is 12 residues. CDR1 is MGHRA and CDR2 is YSYEKL in the germline V gene. This CDR3 is CASSQGIYPLHF. DNA for the CDR3: TGCGCCAGCAGCCAAGGGATCTATCCCCTCCACTTT.

This chain uses TRBV19 with TRBJ2-7, with D unresolved. The CDR3 runs 13 residues. The germline gives CDR1 LNHDA, CDR2 SQIVND (reference sequence). V lost 2 bases and J lost 2, with 7 bases in between. CDR3 residues: CASSISQPYEQYF. CDR3 bases: TGTGCCAGTAGTATAAGTCAGCCCTACGAGCAGTACTTC.

This sequence joins TRBV14 and TRBJ1-4, with D uncertain. CDR1 and CDR2 (germline): SGHDN, FVKESK. The V end was cut by 2 bases, the J end by 0 bases, with 7 bases between. The CDR3 spans 15 residues. The CDR3 sequence: CASSQTGATNEKLFF. DNA for the CDR3: TGTGCCAGCAGCCAAACGGGCGCAACTAATGAAAAACTGTTTTTT.

The sample holds a few counts of this clonotype. J is TRBJ2-7 and V is TRBV3-1; 7 positions agree with TRBD1. The length of the CDR3 is 12 residues. Germline V lookup: CDR1 LGHDT, CDR2 YNNKEL (reference sequence). The ends lost 5 bases at V and 8 bases at J; junction bases unmatched: 6. The DNA of the CDR3 is TGTGCCAGCAGCGCGGACAGGTACAAGCAGTACTTC. Its protein is CASSADRYKQYF.

This clonotype appeared many times. V usage is TRBV20-1 and J usage is TRBJ2-1; weak D call: TRBD2 (5 bases). Germline V lookup: CDR1 DFQATT, CDR2 SNEGSKA (reference sequence). The V gene lost 5 bases and the J gene lost 3 bases, with 11 bases spanning the gap. This CDR3 has 13 residues. CDR3 sequence reads: CSARTFDYNEQFF. The DNA of the CDR3 is TGCAGTGCTCGGACTTTTGACTACAATGAGCAGTTCTTC.

The genes are TRBV3-1 and TRBJ2-7; D is possibly TRBD2 (5 bases). Germline CDR1 and CDR2: LGHDT and YNNKEL (reference sequence). This CDR3 has 17 amino acids. Trimming removed 1 base at V and 0 bases at J, with 16 bases between. The CDR3 bases are TGTGCCAGCAGCCAAGGTGGGAGCCAGCGGTTCTCCTACGAGCAGTACTTC. Translated: CASSQGGSQRFSYEQYF.

A few counts support this clonotype. The chain is built from TRBV20-1 and TRBJ1-3; no definite D call. V was trimmed by 3 bases and J by 0 bases, leaving 9 bases between them. The CDR3 has 14 amino acids. Germline CDR1 is DFQATT and CDR2 is SNEGSKA (reference sequence). Here the CDR3 DNA reads TGCAGTGCTAGGGCCAGCAGCTCTGGAAACACCATATATTTT. Translation: CSARASSSGNTIYF.

This clonotype occurred many times. V usage is TRBV3-1 and J usage is TRBJ2-3; TRBD2 matches 9 bases. This CDR3 region has 17 residues. Per germline, CDR1 LGHDT and CDR2 YNNKEL (reference sequence). The J segment lost 4 bases and the V segment lost 3 bases, leaving 11 bases of the junction unmatched. CDR3 coding DNA: TGTGCCAGCAGCCACCCGTTGCGGGGGGGTGGGGCAGATACGCAGTATTTT. Translation gives CASSHPLRGGGADTQYF.

This clonotype was found a few times. The rearrangement links TRBV11-1 to TRBJ2-7; D not certain. Trimming removed 2 bases from V and 2 bases from J, with 28 bases in between. Germline values: CDR1 SGHAT, CDR2 FQDESV (reference sequence). The CDR3 consists of 20 residues. The CDR3 DNA reads as TGTGCCAGCAGCTTATTTTCCGGTGTAAGATTTTCGGGCAGAACCTACGAGCAGTACTTC. It translates to CASSLFSGVRFSGRTYEQYF.

This sequence joins TRBV5-5 and TRBJ2-6; D not certain. V was shortened by 0 bases and J by 0 bases, with 7 bases between the two germline ends. The CDR3 is made up of 16 amino acids. Germline V gives CDR1 SGHKS, CDR2 YYEKEE (reference sequence). This chain's CDR3 is CASSLVGLSGANVLTF. CDR3 nucleotide sequence: TGTGCCAGCAGCTTGGTTGGGCTCTCTGGGGCCAACGTCCTGACTTTC.

The table lists this clonotype with many counts. The rearrangement uses TRBV25-1 and TRBJ2-3; D call uncertain. V was clipped by 6 bases and J by 2 bases, with 3 bases between them. The germline gives CDR1 MGHDK, CDR2 SYGVNS. There are 11 residues in the CDR3. The CDR3 loop reads CASRLTDTQYF. In DNA, the CDR3 is TGTGCCAGCAGGCTCACAGATACGCAGTATTTT.

The table lists this clonotype with a few counts. The gene calls are TRBV6-2 or TRBV6-3 and TRBJ2-1; TRBD1 agrees at 7 bases. The CDR3 runs 15 residues. After removal of 9 bases from V and 1 base from J, the junction contained 9 bases not matched to a gene. The germline gives CDR1 MNHEY, CDR2 SVGEGT. The CDR3 DNA is TGTGCCAGTCGGGACAGCCTGATATCCTACAATGAGCAGTTCTTC. It specifies CASRDSLISYNEQFF.

Concerning this clonotype itself: A much larger clone sits a single nucleotide away, making a read error possible. The conserved phenylalanine or tryptophan normally closing the CDR3 is absent here, so this likely arose from a read error. It is unclear where the CDR3 begins or ends on the DNA, so no DNA is shown, and the CDR3 is as TCRdb lists it. The chain recombines TRBV6-2 or TRBV6-3 with TRBJ1-2. The CDR3 sequence runs 13 residues, both termini included. Germline values: CDR1 MNHEY, CDR2 SVGEGT. This CDR3 is CATYLSDGYGYTC.

In its sample, this clonotype was seen many times. The DNA for the CDR3 is TGTGCCAGCAGCCAGCGGACTAGCGGGGTCTCCTACAATGAGCAGTTCTTC. It specifies CASSQRTSGVSYNEQFF. The gene calls are TRBV4-2 and TRBJ2-1; TRBD2 aligns across 12 bases. Trimming cost V 3 bases and J 0 bases; bases outside gene matches: 3. CDR1 and CDR2 (germline): LGHNA, YNFKEQ. The CDR3 loop spans 17 amino acids.

This clonotype has ten or more counts. The chain combines TRBV28 with TRBJ1-2, with a possible D match to TRBD1 (6 bases). The germline V and J ends were trimmed by 5 bases and 1 base, with 17 bases remaining between them. This CDR3 region has 16 residues. Germline-derived CDR1 and CDR2 are MDHEN and SYDVKM. Written as DNA, the CDR3 is TGTGCCAGCAGTCCCCCTGGGGGGCTCGGTAACTATGGCTACACCTTC. It specifies CASSPPGGLGNYGYTF.

V gene TRBV6-2 or TRBV6-3 combines with J gene TRBJ2-3, with a weak D call TRBD1 (6 bases). The V gene lost 7 bases and the J gene lost 11 bases, with 13 bases spanning the gap. CDR3 length equals 11 residues. The germline V gene has CDR1 MNHEY and CDR2 SVGEGT. Here the CDR3 reads CASTNGQKQYF. The DNA of the CDR3 is TGTGCCAGCACTAACGGACAGAAGCAGTATTTT.

Many counts were recorded for this clonotype. The chain uses TRBV11-1 and TRBJ2-1, with D perhaps matching TRBD1 (6 bases). Trimming removed 4 bases at V and 10 bases at J, with 11 bases between. CDR1 is SGHAT, CDR2 FQDESV, per germline (reference sequence). The CDR3 sequence is 12 residues long. The CDR3 region is CASSSTGIEQFF. The CDR3 DNA is TGTGCCAGCAGCTCAACAGGGATAGAGCAGTTCTTC.

This clonotype was recorded at least ten times. This chain joins TRBV27 and TRBJ2-7; 9 bases are shared with TRBD2. V shed 0 bases and J 4 bases; nucleotides not matched to a gene: 1. The germline V gene has CDR1 MNHEY and CDR2 SMNVEV (reference sequence). The CDR3 is made up of 14 amino acids. CDR3 coding DNA: TGTGCCAGCAGTTTATCGAGCGGGAGGTACGAGCAGTACTTC. Residues: CASSLSSGRYEQYF.